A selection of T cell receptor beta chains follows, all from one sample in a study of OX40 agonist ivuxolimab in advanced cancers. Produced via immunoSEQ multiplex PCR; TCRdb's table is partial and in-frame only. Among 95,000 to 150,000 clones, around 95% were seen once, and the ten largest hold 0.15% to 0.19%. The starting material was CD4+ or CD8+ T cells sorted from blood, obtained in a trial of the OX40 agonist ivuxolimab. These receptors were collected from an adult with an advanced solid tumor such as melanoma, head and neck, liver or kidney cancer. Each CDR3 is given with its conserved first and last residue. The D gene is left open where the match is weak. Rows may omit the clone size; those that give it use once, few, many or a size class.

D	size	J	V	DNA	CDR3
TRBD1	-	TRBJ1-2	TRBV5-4	TGTGCCAGCAGCTTGGGACAGGGAGGCGGCTACACCTTC	CASSLGQGGGYTF
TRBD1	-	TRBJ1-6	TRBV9	TGTGCCAGCAGCGTTCTAGGGGACAGCAATTCACCCCTCCACTTT	CASSVLGDSNSPLHF
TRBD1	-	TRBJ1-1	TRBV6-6	TGTGCCAGCAGTTACACTGGACAGGGATTACGGACTGAAGCTTTCTTT	CASSYTGQGLRTEAFF
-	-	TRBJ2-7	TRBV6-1	TGTGCCAGCAGGCGGAACCAGGTTCCCTCCTACGAGCAGTACTTC	CASRRNQVPSYEQYF
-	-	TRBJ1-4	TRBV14	TGTGCCAGCAGCCAAAGAGGGGCGCGGAGTCGGTCGGGTCATGAAAAACTGTTTTTT	CASSQRGARSRSGHEKLFF
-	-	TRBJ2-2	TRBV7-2	TGTGCCAGCAGCTTTTCCGGGACAACCGGGGAGCTGTTTTTT	CASSFSGTTGELFF
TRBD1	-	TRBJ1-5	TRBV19	TGTGCCAGTAGTATATTAGGGACAGTTAATCAGCCCCAGCATTTT	CASSILGTVNQPQHF
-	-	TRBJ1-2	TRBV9	TGTGCCAGCAGCGTAGCCAGGGACGGGAAAACGAACTATGGCTACACCTTC	CASSVARDGKTNYGYTF
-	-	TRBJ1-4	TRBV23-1	TGCGCCAGCACCCCTGGTACCTCCCCAACTAATGAAAAACTGTTTTTT	CASTPGTSPTNEKLFF
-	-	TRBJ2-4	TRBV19	TGTGCCAGTAGTACTAGGGGAGGGGGCGGAAACATTCAGTACTTC	CASSTRGGGGNIQYF
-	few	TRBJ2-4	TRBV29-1	TGCAGCGCCTCCGAGATCGGATTCAAAAACATTCAGTACTTC	CSASEIGFKNIQYF
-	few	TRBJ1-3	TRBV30	TGTGCCTGGAGTGGGGGCATCTCTGGAAACACCATATATTTT	CAWSGGISGNTIYF
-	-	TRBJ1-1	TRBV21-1	TGTGCCAGCAGCCCCAGGGGGGTCGAGCTGAACACTGAAGCTTTCTTT	CASSPRGVELNTEAFF
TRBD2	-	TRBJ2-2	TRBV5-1	TGCGCCAGCAGCTTGGGGACTGTAGCGGGAGGGGAGCTGTTTTTT	CASSLGTVAGGELFF
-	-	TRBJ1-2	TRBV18	TGTGCCAGCTCACCACAGACTGACTATGGCTACACCTTC	CASSPQTDYGYTF
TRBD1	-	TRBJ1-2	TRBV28	TGTGCCAGCAGTTTATACAGGGGGCCGAGTGGCTACACCTTC	CASSLYRGPSGYTF
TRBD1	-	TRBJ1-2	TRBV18	TGTGCCAGCTCTCCCGACAGGGTTAGAAACTATGGCTACACCTTC	CASSPDRVRNYGYTF
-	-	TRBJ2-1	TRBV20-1	TGCAGTGTGGGGCCTGACAATGAGCAGTTCTTC	CSVGPDNEQFF
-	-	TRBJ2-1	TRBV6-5	TGTGCCAGCAGTTCGGCCAATTCCAATGAGCAGTTCTTC	CASSSANSNEQFF
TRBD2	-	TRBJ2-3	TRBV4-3	TGCGCCAGCAGCCAAGTGTTAACGGGAGGGCCCGGGGATACGCAGTATTTT	CASSQVLTGGPGDTQYF
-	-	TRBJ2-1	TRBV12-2	TGTGCAAGTCGCTTAAATCGATTAGGCGATTGGACCGACTACAATGAGCAGTTCTTC	CASRLNRLGDWTDYNEQFF
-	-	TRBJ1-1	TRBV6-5	TGTGCCAGCAGTTACGACACTGAAGCTTTCTTT	CASSYDTEAFF
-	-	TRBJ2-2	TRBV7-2	TGTGCCAGCAGCTTAGGGGGGCTTGTCTCCGGGGAGCTGTTTTTT	CASSLGGLVSGELFF
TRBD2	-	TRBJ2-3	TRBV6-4	TGTGCCAGCAGTGAGAGAGCGGGAGCGTATAATACGCAGTATTTT	CASSERAGAYNTQYF
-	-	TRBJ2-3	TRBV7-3	TGTGCCAGCAGCTTGGGAGGCTATAGCACAGATACGCAGTATTTT	CASSLGGYSTDTQYF
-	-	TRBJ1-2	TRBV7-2	TGTGCCAGCAGCTTATATAGGACAGCTAACTATGGCTACACCTTC	CASSLYRTANYGYTF
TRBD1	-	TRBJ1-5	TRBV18	TGTGCCAGCTCACCACTGCCCACAGGGGATCAGCCCCAGCATTTT	CASSPLPTGDQPQHF
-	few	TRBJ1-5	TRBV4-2	TGTGCCAGCAGTGGTGACAGGTTAAATCAGCCCCAGCATTTT	CASSGDRLNQPQHF
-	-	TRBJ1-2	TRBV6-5	TGTGCCAGCAGTTGGAACACATGGCATGGCTACACCTTC	CASSWNTWHGYTF
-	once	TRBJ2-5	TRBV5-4	TGTGCCAGCAGCTTGTCGGGTGGAGAGACCCAGTACTTC	CASSLSGGETQYF
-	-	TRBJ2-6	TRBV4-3	TGCGCCAGCAGCCCTGCCCTTGGAGGGGGCAAGTCTGGGGCCAACGTCCTGACTTTC	CASSPALGGGKSGANVLTF
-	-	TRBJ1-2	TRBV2	TGTGCCGGAAGGGCAGGGCCTAACTATGGCTACACCTTC	CAGRAGPNYGYTF
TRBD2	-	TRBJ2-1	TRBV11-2	TGTGCCAGCAGCTTAGAGAGGACTAGCGGGAGTGTGACCGATGAGCAGTTCTTC	CASSLERTSGSVTDEQFF
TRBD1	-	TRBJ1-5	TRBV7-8	TGTGCCAGCAGCTTATTACAGGGGCAAAAGGGCAATCAGCCCCAGCATTTT	CASSLLQGQKGNQPQHF
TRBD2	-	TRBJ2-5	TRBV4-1	TGCGCCAGCAGCCAAGAGACTAGCGGGGGGGAGACCCAGTACTTC	CASSQETSGGETQYF
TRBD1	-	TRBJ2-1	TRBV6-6	TGTGCCAGCAGCTACGCGACAGGGGGCGGCCACAATGAGCAGTTCTTC	CASSYATGGGHNEQFF
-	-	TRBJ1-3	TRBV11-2	TGTGCCAGCAGCTTCGGACACAACTCTGGAAACACCATATATTTT	CASSFGHNSGNTIYF
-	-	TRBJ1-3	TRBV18	TGTGCCAGCTCAGTTGACAGCTCTGGAAACACCATATATTTT	CASSVDSSGNTIYF
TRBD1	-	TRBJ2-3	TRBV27	TGTGCCAGCAGTCCAAGGACAGGGAAAACAGATACGCAGTATTTT	CASSPRTGKTDTQYF
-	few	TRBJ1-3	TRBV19	TGTGCCAGTAGGACAGCTTACTCTGGAAACACCATATATTTT	CASRTAYSGNTIYF
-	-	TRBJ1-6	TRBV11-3	TGTGCCAGCAGCTTTTCTTACTCAGGGACTCTGTATAATTCACCCCTCCACTTT	CASSFSYSGTLYNSPLHF
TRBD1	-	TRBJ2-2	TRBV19	TGTGCCAGTAGTATCCGGACAGGGATCGGGGAGCTGTTTTTT	CASSIRTGIGELFF
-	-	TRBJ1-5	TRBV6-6	TGTGCCAGCAGTTTATCAGGGGCCCCTCAGCCCCAGCATTTT	CASSLSGAPQPQHF
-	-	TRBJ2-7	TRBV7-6	TGTGCCAGCAGCTTAGCGCAGGGGCCCTACGAGCAGTACTTC	CASSLAQGPYEQYF
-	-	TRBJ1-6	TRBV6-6	TGTGCCAGCAGTTACGATTATAATTCACCCCTCCACTTT	CASSYDYNSPLHF
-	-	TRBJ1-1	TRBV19	TGTGCCAGTAGTATCGACAGACTGAACACTGAAGCTTTCTTT	CASSIDRLNTEAFF
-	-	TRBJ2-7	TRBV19	TGTGCCAGTAGTGCCAGCTCCTACGAGCAGTACTTC	CASSASSYEQYF
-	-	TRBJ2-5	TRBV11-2	TGTGCCAGCAGCTTAGGGTCGGGGGTCCAAGAGACCCAGTACTTC	CASSLGSGVQETQYF
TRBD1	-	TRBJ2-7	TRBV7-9	TGTGCCAGCAGCTTAGGTTTAGGGACAGGGGCCGAGCAGTACTTC	CASSLGLGTGAEQYF
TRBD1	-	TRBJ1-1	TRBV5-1	TGCGCCAGCAGCCGCGGGAGGGGGCCTTACACTGAAGCTTTCTTT	CASSRGRGPYTEAFF
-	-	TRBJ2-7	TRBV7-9	TGTGCCAGCAGCTTAGAACACGGATCTCAGGAGGAGCAGTACTTC	CASSLEHGSQEEQYF
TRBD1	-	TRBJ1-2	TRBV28	TGTGCCAGCAGTATTAGGGACAGTCTTAACTATGGCTACACCTTC	CASSIRDSLNYGYTF
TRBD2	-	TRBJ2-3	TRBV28	TGTGCCAGCAGACTAGCGGGAGACACAGATACGCAGTATTTT	CASRLAGDTDTQYF
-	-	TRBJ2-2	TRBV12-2	TGTGCAAGTCGCTTCAAGGCCTGGGCAGGGGCAACCGGGGAGCTGTTTTTT	CASRFKAWAGATGELFF